What follows describes a single TCR beta chain. V was pared by 6 bases and J by 8 bases, with 16 bases between. Germline V gives CDR1 MDHEN, CDR2 SYDVKM. The length of the CDR3 is 13 residues. The sample comes from a study of blood T cell repertoires in COVID-19. Whole-study context: Sites across the United States, Italy and Spain contributed samples from acute and convalescent COVID-19. PBMCs, B-cell-depleted T cells, or T cells were the source of the cDNA or gDNA that made up the material.

Original processing methods: Amplifying reference gene primers gave estimates of nucleated cell counts. Profiled with immunoSEQ multiplex PCR; TCRdb holds only in-frame clones, not every one. Clonal size and the V and J genes are those of that table, whereas D and trimming came from the DNA. The table shows about 70,000 clones, with approximately 89% occurring only once. Sequencing was performed on peripheral blood. This chain uses TRBV28 with TRBJ1-2; weak D call: TRBD1 (5 bases). The clonotype comes from a woman in her 70s with acute or convalescent COVID-19. The CDR3 nucleotides read TGTGCCAGCAGCTCGGTAGGGGTAGGGGGCTACACCTTC. It encodes CASSSVGVGGYTF.